A single sample gave rise to the 3 T cell receptor beta chains below, sequenced in a study of CD8+ T cells in alopecia areata. Treatment: oral pan-JAK inhibitor, 5-10 mg twice daily. Following RNA extraction, reverse transcription yielded cDNA that acted as the sequencing template. Sequenced by immunoSEQ multiplex PCR; TCRdb stores in-frame clones only, minus some. The table includes about 70,000 clones, 25% to 35% detected once. The sample consisted of CD8+ T cells sorted from blood, taken at week 4, from a patient treated with tofacitinib. These receptors originate from a human donor with alopecia areata.

V and J are TRBV29-1 and TRBJ2-2, with unresolved D. The V and J ends lost 6 bases and 4 bases respectively, with 9 bases between them. The CDR3 totals 12 residues. Germline V gene sequence: CDR1 SQVTM, CDR2 ANQGSEA. For the CDR3, the DNA is TGCAGCGTCGTACTGGGCACCGGGGAGCTGTTTTTT. Translated, it gives CSVVLGTGELFF.

This clone was detected a few times. This sequence joins TRBV7-9 and TRBJ2-1; D remains ambiguous. V lost 5 bases and J 7 bases, leaving 21 bases between the germline ends. CDR3 size: 16 residues. From germline, CDR1 is SEHNR and CDR2 FQNEAQ (reference sequence). In DNA, the CDR3 is TGTGCCAGCAGCCCGAAGCTCGCCAGCCCTTGGAATGAGCAGTTCTTC. Encoded protein: CASSPKLASPWNEQFF.

This chain joins TRBV30 and TRBJ1-2; D uncertain. The CDR3 is 12 amino acids. CDR1 GTSNPN and CDR2 SVGIG come from the germline V gene (reference sequence). The V and J ends lost 2 bases and 7 bases respectively, with 11 bases between them. CDR3: CAWSIDFGGYTF. In DNA form, the CDR3 reads TGTGCCTGGAGTATCGACTTTGGTGGCTACACCTTC.